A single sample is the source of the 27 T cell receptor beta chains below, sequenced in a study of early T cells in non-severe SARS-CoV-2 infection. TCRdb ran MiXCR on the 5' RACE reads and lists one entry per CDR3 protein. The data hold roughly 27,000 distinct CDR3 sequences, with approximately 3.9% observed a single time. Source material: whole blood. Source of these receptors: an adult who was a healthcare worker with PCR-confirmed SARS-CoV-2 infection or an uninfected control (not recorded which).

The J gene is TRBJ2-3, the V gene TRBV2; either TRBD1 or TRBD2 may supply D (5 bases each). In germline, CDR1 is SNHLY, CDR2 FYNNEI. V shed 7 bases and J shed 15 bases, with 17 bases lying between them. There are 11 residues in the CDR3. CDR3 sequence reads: CASTTGTAAYF. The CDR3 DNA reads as TGTGCCAGCACCACCGGGACGGCCGCATATTTT.

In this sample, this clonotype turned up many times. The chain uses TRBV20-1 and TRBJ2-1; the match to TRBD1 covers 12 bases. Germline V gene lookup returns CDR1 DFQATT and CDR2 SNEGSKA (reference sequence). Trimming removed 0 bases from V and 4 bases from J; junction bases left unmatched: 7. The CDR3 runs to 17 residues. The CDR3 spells CSARDLRDRGLYNEQFF. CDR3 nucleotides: TGCAGTGCTAGAGACTTGAGGGACAGGGGGCTGTACAATGAGCAGTTCTTC.

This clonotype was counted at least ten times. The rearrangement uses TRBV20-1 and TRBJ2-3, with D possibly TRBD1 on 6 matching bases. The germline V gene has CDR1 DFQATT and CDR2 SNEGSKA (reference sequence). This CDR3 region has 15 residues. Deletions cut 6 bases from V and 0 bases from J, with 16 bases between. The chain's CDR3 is CSANKWGLSTDTQYF. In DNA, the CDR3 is TGCAGTGCCAACAAGTGGGGGCTGAGCACAGATACGCAGTATTTT.

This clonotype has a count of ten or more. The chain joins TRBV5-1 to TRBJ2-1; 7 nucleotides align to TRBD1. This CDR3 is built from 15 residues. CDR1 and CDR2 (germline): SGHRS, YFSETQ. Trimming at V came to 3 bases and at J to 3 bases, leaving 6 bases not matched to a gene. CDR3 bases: TGCGCCAGCAGCTATGGGGACAGCTTCTACAATGAGCAGTTCTTC. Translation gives CASSYGDSFYNEQFF.

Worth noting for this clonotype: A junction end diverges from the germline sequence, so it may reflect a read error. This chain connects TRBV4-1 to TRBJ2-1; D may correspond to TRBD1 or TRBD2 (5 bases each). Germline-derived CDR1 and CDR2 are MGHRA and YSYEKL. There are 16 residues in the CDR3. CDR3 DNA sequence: TGCGCCAGCAACCAAGGGGTAGCGACAACCTACAATGAGCAGTTCTTC. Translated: CASNQGVATTYNEQFF.

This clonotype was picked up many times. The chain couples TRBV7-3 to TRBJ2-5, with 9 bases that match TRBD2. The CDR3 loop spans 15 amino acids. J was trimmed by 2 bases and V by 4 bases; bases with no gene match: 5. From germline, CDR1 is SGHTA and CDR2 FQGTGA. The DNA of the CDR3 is TGTGCCAGCAGCTACAATAGCGGGGGACAAGAGACCCAGTACTTC. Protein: CASSYNSGGQETQYF.

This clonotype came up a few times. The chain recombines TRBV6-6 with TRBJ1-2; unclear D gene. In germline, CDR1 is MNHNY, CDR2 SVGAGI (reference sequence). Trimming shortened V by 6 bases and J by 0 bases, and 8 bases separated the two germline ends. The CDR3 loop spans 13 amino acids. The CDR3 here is CASSSKANYGYTF. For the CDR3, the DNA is TGTGCCAGCAGCTCCAAAGCTAACTATGGCTACACCTTC.

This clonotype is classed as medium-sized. As DNA, the CDR3 is TGCAGTGCTAGAGTCACCGCCGGGACACAGTTTGAGTTCTTC. Its translation is CSARVTAGTQFEFF. V gene TRBV20-1 combines with J gene TRBJ2-1; the D gene is possibly TRBD1 (6 bases). Germline-derived CDR1 and CDR2 are DFQATT and SNEGSKA (reference sequence). CDR3 length: 14 residues. Trimming removed 1 base at V and 14 bases at J, with 21 bases between.

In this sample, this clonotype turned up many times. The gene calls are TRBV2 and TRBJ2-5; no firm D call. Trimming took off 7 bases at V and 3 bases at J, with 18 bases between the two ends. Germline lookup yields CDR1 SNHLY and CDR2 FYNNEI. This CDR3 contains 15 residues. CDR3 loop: CASKLTAAGKETQYF. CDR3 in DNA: TGTGCCAGCAAATTGACCGCCGCCGGTAAAGAGACCCAGTACTTC.

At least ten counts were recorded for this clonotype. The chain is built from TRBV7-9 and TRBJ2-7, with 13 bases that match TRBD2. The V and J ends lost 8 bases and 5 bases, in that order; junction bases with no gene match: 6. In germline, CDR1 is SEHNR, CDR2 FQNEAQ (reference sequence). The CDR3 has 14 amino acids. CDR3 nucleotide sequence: TGTGCCAGCCGTGCCGGGACTAGCGGGAACGAGCAGTACTTC. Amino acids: CASRAGTSGNEQYF.

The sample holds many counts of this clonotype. The CDR3 protein is CASSQGAEAFF. CDR3 bases: TGTGCCAGCAGCCAGGGGGCTGAAGCTTTCTTT. J is TRBJ1-1 and V is TRBV6-2 or TRBV6-3; 7 bases line up with TRBD1. The CDR3 runs 11 residues. CDR1 and CDR2 (germline): MNHEY, SVGEGT. V dropped 6 bases and J dropped 6; count of bases not matched to a gene: 1.

Written as DNA, the CDR3 is TGTGCCAGCAGTGGAATTGCTACTAATGAAAAACTGTTTTTT. This codes for CASSGIATNEKLFF. The chain employs TRBV27 and TRBJ1-4; D unclear. V was shortened by 5 bases and J by 2 bases, with 9 bases between the two germline ends. Germline V gene sequence: CDR1 MNHEY, CDR2 SMNVEV (reference sequence). The CDR3 spans 14 residues.

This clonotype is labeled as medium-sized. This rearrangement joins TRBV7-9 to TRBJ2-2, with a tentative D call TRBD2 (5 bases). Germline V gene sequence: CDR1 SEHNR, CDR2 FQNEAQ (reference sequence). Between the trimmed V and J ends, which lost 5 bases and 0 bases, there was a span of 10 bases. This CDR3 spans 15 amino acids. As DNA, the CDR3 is TGTGCCAGCAGCCCCGGACTGACGAACACCGGGGAGCTGTTTTTT. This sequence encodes CASSPGLTNTGELFF.

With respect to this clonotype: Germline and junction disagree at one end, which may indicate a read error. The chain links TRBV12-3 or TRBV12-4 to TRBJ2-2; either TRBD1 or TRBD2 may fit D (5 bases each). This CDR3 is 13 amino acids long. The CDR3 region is CASSLATVGELCF. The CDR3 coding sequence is TGTGCCAGCAGTTTAGCGACGGTAGGGGAGCTGTGTTTT.

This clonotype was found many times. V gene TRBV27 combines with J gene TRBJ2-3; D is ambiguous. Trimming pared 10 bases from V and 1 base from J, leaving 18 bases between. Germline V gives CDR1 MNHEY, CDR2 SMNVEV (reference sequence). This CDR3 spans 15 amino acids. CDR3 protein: CATKRTQSGTDTQYF. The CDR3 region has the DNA TGTGCCACCAAGAGGACCCAGAGCGGCACAGATACGCAGTATTTT.

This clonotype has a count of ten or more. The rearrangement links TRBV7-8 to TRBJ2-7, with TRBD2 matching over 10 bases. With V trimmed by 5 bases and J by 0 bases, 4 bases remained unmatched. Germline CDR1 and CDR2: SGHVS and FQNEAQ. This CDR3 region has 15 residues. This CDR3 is CASSRRTSGSYEQYF. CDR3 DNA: TGTGCCAGCAGCCGCCGGACTAGCGGCTCCTACGAGCAGTACTTC.

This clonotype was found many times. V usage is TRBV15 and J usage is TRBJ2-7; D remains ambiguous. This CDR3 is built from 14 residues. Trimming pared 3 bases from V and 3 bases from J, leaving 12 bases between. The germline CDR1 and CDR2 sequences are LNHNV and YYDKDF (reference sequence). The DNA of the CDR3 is TGTGCCACCAGCAGGATCGACGGAAACTACGAGCAGTACTTC. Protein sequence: CATSRIDGNYEQYF.

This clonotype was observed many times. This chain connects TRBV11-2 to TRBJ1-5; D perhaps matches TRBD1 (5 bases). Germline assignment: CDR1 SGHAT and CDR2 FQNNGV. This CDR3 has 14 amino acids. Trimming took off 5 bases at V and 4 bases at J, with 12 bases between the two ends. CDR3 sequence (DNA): TGTGCCAGCAGCCGGGGCGGGACGAATCAGCCCCAGCATTTT. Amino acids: CASSRGGTNQPQHF.

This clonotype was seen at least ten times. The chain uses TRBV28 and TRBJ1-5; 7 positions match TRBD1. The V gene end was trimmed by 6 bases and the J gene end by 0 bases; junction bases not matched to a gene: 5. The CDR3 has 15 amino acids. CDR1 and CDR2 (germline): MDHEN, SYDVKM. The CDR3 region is CASSQDRVSNQPQHF. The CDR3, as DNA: TGTGCCAGCAGCCAAGACAGGGTTAGCAATCAGCCCCAGCATTTT.

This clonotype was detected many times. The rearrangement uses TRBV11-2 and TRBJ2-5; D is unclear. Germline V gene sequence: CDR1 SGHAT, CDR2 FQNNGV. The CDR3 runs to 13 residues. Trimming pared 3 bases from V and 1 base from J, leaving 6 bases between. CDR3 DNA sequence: TGTGCCAGCAGCTTTACTCCCCAAGAGACCCAGTACTTC. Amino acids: CASSFTPQETQYF.

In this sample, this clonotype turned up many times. The CDR3, as DNA: TGTGCCAGCAGTCGAAGTCCCCTCACCGGGGAGCTGTTTTTT. Translating it yields CASSRSPLTGELFF. The rearrangement joins TRBV3-1 to TRBJ2-2; D unresolved. This CDR3 comprises 14 residues. Trimming took off 6 bases at V and 4 bases at J, with 12 bases between the two ends. Germline V lookup: CDR1 LGHDT, CDR2 YNNKEL (reference sequence).

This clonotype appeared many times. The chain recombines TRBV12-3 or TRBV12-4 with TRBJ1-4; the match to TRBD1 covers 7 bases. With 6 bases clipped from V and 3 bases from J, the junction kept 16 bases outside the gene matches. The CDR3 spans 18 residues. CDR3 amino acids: CASSPDRVGRSANEKLFF. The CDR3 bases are TGTGCCAGCAGCCCAGACAGGGTCGGTAGGTCGGCTAATGAAAAACTGTTTTTT.

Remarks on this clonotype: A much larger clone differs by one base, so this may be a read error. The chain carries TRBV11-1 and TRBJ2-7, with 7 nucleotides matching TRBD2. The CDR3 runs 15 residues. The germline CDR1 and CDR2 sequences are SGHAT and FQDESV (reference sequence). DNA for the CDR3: TGTGTCAGCAGCTATAGAGGAAGGGAGGGACTCGAGCAGTACTTC. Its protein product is CVSSYRGREGLEQYF.

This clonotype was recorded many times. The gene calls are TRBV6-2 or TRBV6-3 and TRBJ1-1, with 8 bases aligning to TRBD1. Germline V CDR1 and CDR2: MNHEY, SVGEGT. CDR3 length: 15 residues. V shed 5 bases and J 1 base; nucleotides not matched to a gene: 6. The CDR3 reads CASSPPTGANTEAFF. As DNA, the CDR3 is TGTGCCAGCAGTCCTCCGACAGGGGCGAACACTGAAGCTTTCTTT.

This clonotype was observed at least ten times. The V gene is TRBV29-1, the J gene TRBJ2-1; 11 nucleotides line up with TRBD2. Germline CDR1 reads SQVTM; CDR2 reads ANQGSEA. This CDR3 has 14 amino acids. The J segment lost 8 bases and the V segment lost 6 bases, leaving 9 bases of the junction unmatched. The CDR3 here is CSVGLAVKRDEQFF. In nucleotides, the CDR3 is TGCAGCGTGGGACTAGCGGTTAAGCGGGATGAGCAGTTCTTC.

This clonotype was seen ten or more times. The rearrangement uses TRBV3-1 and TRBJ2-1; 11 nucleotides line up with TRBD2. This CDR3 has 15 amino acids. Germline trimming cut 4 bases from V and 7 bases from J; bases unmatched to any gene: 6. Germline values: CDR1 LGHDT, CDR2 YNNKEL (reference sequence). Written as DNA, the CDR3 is TGTGCCAGCAGCCTCTCCAGACTAGCGGGAAATGAGCAGTTCTTC. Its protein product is CASSLSRLAGNEQFF.

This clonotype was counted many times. CDR3 bases: TGCAGCGTTGGACTCCGTACAGGGGTGGGAAGCGGGGAGCAGTACTTC. Protein: CSVGLRTGVGSGEQYF. The chain links TRBV29-1 to TRBJ2-7; a possible D gene is TRBD1 (7 bases). The ends were cut back, 4 bases at V and 7 bases at J, with 26 bases in the middle. This CDR3 comprises 16 residues. The germline V gene encodes CDR1 SQVTM and CDR2 ANQGSEA.